This TCR beta chain appears in the sequencing data of a study of T cells in Graves' hyperthyroidism and ophthalmopathy. Study results and caveats: Patients with ophthalmopathy were separated from those with stable hyperthyroidism by a 13 V-J model.

In its sample, this clonotype was seen many times. What it binds is unknown. Amplification yielded TCR beta CDR3 regions, with RNA transcripts as the source. First-round RT-PCR with HTBI primers amplified the TCR CDR3 region. TCRdb reanalysed the multiplex PCR reads using MiXCR and keeps one entry per CDR3 protein. The table lists about 480,000 distinct CDR3 sequences, approximately 25% of them singletons. The diagnoses drew upon clinical symptoms, serum thyroxine and TRAb, thyroid ultrasound and orbital computed tomography. Germline V gives CDR1 MNHNS, CDR2 SASEGT. CDR3 length: 13 amino acids. V was pared by 3 bases and J by 8 bases, with 13 bases between.

The sequence derives from a woman between 25 and 40 years old with Graves' ophthalmopathy. Sequencing was performed on blood. The V call is TRBV6-1, the J call TRBJ1-2; D is uncertain. CDR3: CASSDSFPDGYTF. The CDR3 nucleotides are TGTGCCAGCAGTGATTCTTTCCCGGACGGCTACACCTTC.